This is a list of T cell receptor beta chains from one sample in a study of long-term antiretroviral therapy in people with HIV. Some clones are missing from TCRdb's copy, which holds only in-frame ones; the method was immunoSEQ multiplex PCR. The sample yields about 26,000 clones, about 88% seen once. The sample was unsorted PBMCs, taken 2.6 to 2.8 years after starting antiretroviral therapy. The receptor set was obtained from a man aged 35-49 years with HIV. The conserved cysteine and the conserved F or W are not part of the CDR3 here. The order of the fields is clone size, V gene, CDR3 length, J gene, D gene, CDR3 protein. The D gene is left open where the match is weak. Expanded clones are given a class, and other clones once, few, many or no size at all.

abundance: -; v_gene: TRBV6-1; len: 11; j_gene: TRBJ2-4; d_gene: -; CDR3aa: ASSVGPKNIQY
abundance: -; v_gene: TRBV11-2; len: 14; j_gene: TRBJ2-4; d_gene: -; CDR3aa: ASRSGQIDPLNIQY
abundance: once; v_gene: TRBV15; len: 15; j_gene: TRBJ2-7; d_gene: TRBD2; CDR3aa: ATSPSPLAGGSYEQY
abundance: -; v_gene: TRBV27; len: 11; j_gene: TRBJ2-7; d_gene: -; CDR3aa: ASSPSGSGEQY
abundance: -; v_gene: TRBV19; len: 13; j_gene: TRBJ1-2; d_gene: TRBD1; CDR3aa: ASKHRGSPDYGYT
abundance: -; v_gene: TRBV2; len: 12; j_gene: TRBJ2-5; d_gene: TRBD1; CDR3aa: ASSPGQGKVTQY
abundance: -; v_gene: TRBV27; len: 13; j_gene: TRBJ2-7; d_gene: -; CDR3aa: ASSLRGGPSYEQY
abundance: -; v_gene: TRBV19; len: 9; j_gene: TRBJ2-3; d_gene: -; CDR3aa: ASSISDTQY
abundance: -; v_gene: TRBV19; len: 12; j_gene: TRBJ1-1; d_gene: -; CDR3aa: ASSINPNVAEAF
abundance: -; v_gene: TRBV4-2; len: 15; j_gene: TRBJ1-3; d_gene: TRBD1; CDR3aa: ASSQVGGQGSGNTIY
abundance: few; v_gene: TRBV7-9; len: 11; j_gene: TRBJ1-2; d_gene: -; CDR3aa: ASSQAAGDGYT
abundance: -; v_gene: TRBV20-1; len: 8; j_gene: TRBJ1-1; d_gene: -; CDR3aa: SAWNTEAF
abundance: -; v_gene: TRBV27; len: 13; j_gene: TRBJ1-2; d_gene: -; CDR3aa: ASSPRPNEGYGYT
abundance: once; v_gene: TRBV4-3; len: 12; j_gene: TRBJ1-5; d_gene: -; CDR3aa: ASSQDRAGQPQH
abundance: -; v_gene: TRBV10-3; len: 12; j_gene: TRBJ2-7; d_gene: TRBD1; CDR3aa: AISAAGTGYEQY
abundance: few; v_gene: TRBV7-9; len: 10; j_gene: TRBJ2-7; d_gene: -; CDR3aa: ASSHGGTEQY
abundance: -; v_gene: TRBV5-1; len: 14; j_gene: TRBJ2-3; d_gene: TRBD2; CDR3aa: ASSLAGSGGTDTQY
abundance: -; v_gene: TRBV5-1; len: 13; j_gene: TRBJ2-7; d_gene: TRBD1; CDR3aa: ASSSAGGLSYEQY
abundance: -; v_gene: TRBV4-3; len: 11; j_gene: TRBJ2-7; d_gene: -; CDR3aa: ASSQDGSYEQY
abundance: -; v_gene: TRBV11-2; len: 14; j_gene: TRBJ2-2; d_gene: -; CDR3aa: ASSHRGSGTTGELF
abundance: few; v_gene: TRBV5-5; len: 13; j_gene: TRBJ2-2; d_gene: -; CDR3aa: ASSLEWANTGELF
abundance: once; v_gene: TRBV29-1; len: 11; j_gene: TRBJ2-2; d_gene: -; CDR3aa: SVESVNTGELF
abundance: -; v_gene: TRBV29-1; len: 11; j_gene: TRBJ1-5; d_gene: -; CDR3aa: SVEEGSNQPQH
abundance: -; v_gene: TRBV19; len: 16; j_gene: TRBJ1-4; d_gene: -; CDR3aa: ASSIDRDDRGRGEKLF
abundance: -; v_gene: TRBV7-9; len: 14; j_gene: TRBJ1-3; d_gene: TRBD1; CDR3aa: ASSQGQGYSGNTIY
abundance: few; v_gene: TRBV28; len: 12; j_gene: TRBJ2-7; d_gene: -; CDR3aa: ASSFHNRAYEQY
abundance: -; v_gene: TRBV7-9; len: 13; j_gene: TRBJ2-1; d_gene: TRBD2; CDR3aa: ASSPSGTTYNEQF
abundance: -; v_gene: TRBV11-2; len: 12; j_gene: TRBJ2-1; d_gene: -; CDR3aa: ASSLDWRGGEQF
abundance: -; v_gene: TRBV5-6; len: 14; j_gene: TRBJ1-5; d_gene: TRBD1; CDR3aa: ASSRGQGASNQPQH
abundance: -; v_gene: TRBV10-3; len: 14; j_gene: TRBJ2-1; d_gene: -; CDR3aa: AISESRDQLYNEQF
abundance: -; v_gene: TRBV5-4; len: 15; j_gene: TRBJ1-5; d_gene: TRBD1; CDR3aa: ASSATPGQGSNQPQH
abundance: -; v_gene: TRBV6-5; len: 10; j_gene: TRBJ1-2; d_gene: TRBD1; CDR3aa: ASSDRAIGYT
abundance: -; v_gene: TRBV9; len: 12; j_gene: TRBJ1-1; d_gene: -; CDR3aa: ASSVGGETGEAF
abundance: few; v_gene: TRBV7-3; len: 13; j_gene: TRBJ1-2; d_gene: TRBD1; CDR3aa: ASSPSGGFDYGYT
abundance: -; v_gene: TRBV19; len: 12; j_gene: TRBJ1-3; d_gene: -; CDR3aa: ASKPTGTGNTIY
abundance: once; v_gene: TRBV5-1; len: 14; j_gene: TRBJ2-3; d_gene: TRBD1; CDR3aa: ASSLDPTGDIDTQY
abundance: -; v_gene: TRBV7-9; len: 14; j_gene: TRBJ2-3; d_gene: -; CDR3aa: ASSLGLVVITDTQY
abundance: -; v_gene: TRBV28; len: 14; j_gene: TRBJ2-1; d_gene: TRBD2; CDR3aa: ASSFPLAGRPNEQF
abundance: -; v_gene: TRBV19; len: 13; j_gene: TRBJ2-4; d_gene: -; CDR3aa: ASSLTRADKNIQY